This T cell receptor (beta chain) emerged from a study of blood T cell repertoires in COVID-19. On the study more broadly: The analysed material was cDNA or gDNA that came from T cells, B-cell-depleted T cells, or PBMCs.

V was clipped by 8 bases and J by 6 bases; unmatched bases: 7. The CDR3 loop spans 13 amino acids. Germline assignment: CDR1 LNHDA and CDR2 SQIVND (reference sequence). As handled by the study authors: Amplification with reference gene primers provided the estimates of nucleated cell counts. Using immunoSEQ multiplex PCR, the repertoire was profiled, and TCRdb retains in-frame clones only, with some absent. V and J calls and clone size are as listed in that table; D and trimming were resolved from the DNA. The data contain fewer than 300,000 clones, roughly 89% of them singletons. V gene TRBV19 combines with J gene TRBJ2-3, with TRBD2 matching over 8 bases. Material: peripheral blood. The clonotype originates from a man aged 25 to 40 with acute or convalescent COVID-19. The CDR3, as DNA: TGTGCCAGTCGCGCGGGAGGTGTGGATACGCAGTATTTT. It codes for CASRAGGVDTQYF.